This T cell receptor (beta chain) was recovered during a study of blood T cells in healthy people across ages. This clonotype was detected only a few times. A J-beta primer mix and a sample-barcoded 5' primer were used in a second PCR of roughly 6 to 12 cycles. Each CDR3 protein is one row after TCRdb ran MiXCR on the 5' RACE reads. The table includes approximately 2,000,000 distinct CDR3 sequences, around 42% detected once. The V segment lost 5 bases and the J segment 8 bases; nucleotides outside the gene matches: 3. CDR3 length: 14 residues. Germline V CDR1 and CDR2: SGHTA, FQGNSA. The rearrangement joins TRBV7-2 to TRBJ2-4; 13 nucleotides agree with TRBD2. This TCR was recovered from a human donor in good health. Sequences were obtained from blood. CDR3 residues: CASSHGLAGDIQYF. The CDR3 DNA is TGTGCCAGCAGCCATGGACTAGCGGGGGACATTCAGTACTTC.